The sequence of this T cell receptor beta chain was determined in a study of T cell changes during pregnancy in multiple sclerosis. The junction had 12 bases not matched to a gene; V was cut back by 4 bases and J by 9 bases. The CDR3 runs 16 residues. Looked up from germline, CDR1 is LNHDA and CDR2 is SQIVND (reference sequence). Sequencing was performed with immunoSEQ multiplex PCR; in TCRdb, only in-frame clones are kept and a portion is missing. The table has just under 65,000 clones, over 95% seen once. This sequence joins TRBV19 and TRBJ2-1; TRBD2 aligns across 10 bases. The source of this sequence is a female donor with multiple sclerosis, enrolled in a pregnancy study. The source material was CD8+ T cells from peripheral blood mononuclear cells, sampled after pregnancy. DNA for the CDR3: TGTGCCAGTAGTACCCCACTAGCGGGGCTTACCTCTGAGCAGTTCTTC. Translating gives CASSTPLAGLTSEQFF.